One sample yielded the 21 T cell receptor beta chains listed below, sequenced in a study of early T cells in non-severe SARS-CoV-2 infection. TCRdb redid the calling of the 5' RACE reads with MiXCR, one entry per CDR3 protein. Of some 80,000 distinct CDR3 sequences listed, over 9.5% are singletons. Sequencing used whole blood, obtained at baseline. These receptors were taken from an adult who was a healthcare worker with PCR-confirmed SARS-CoV-2 infection or an uninfected control (not recorded which).

This chain uses TRBV2 with TRBJ2-1; D tentatively fits TRBD1 or TRBD2 (5 bases each). Germline lookup yields CDR1 SNHLY and CDR2 FYNNEI. The CDR3 contains 13 residues. Between the trimmed V and J ends, which lost 6 bases and 8 bases, there was a span of 14 bases. CDR3 amino acids: CASRGPPGHEQFF. CDR3 nucleotide sequence: TGTGCCAGCAGGGGACCCCCGGGTCATGAGCAGTTCTTC. The whole variable domain, filled in from reference TRBV2 and TRBJ2-1, reads EPEVTQTPSHQVTQMGQEVILRCVPISNHLYFYWYRQILGQKVEFLVSFYNNEISEKSEIFDDQFSVERPDGSNFTLKIRSTKLEDSAMYFCASRGPPGHEQFFGPGTRLTVL.

This clonotype was counted many times. The rearrangement uses TRBV28 and TRBJ2-2; D not certain. This CDR3 spans 16 amino acids. With 6 bases removed from V and 3 bases from J, the gap between germline ends came to 17 bases. Germline-derived CDR1 and CDR2 are MDHEN and SYDVKM. The CDR3 DNA reads as TGTGCCAGCAGCCCTGACCCCCAGAGGTACACCGGGGAGCTGTTTTTT. Its translation: CASSPDPQRYTGELFF. The full variable domain, in which reference TRBV28 and TRBJ2-2 provide the parts outside the CDR3, is DVKVTQSSRYLVKRTGEKVFLECVQDMDHENMFWYRQDPGLGLRLIYFSYDVKMKEKGDIPEGYSVSREKKERFSLILESASTNQTSMYLCASSPDPQRYTGELFFGEGSRLTVL.

The chain joins TRBV12-3 or TRBV12-4 to TRBJ2-2, with no clear D. The CDR3 loop spans 13 amino acids. V lost 2 bases to trimming and J lost 7 bases, with 8 bases between them. In nucleotides, the CDR3 is TGTGCCAGCAGTTTAAAGGGTAACGGGGAGCTGTTTTTT. This codes for CASSLKGNGELFF.

There are a few counts of this clonotype. This chain links TRBV11-2 with TRBJ2-6, with D possibly being TRBD1 (6 bases). The germline V gene has CDR1 SGHAT and CDR2 FQNNGV. V was clipped by 4 bases and J by 13 bases, with 17 bases between them. The CDR3 spans 14 residues. Written as DNA, the CDR3 is TGTGCCAGCAGCTATCCCCGGGACACCGCAGTCCTGACTTTC. Protein: CASSYPRDTAVLTF.

This clonotype was seen repeatedly, ten times or more. The chain carries TRBV27 and TRBJ2-7, with 7 bases that match TRBD1. CDR1 is MNHEY, CDR2 SMNVEV, per germline (reference sequence). J lost 4 bases, V lost 6 bases, and 3 bases had no gene match. The CDR3 has 12 amino acids. As DNA, the CDR3 is TGTGCCAGCAGCACGGGACAGTACGAGCAGTACTTC. Its protein product is CASSTGQYEQYF.

The sample holds many counts of this clonotype. The chain carries TRBV3-1 and TRBJ1-1; possible D gene TRBD1, 5 bases. The CDR3 runs 13 residues. V was clipped by 4 bases and J by 2 bases, with 8 bases between them. Germline V gives CDR1 LGHDT, CDR2 YNNKEL (reference sequence). CDR3 sequence reads: CASSLTGNTEAFF. The CDR3, as DNA: TGTGCCAGCAGCCTAACAGGAAACACTGAAGCTTTCTTT.

This clonotype turned up a few times. The chain has TRBV5-4 and TRBJ2-7; D may be TRBD2 (6 bases). V was cut by 0 bases and J by 0 bases, with 10 bases left in between. The CDR3 length is 15 residues. The V gene's germline CDR1 is SGHNT and CDR2 YYREEE (reference sequence). The CDR3 coding sequence is TGTGCCAGCAGCTTGGCCGGCGGGGTCTCCTACGAGCAGTACTTC. Its translation is CASSLAGGVSYEQYF.

The rearrangement uses TRBV2 and TRBJ2-3; TRBD1 aligns across 7 bases. Trimming cost V 1 base and J 0 bases; bases outside gene matches: 4. CDR3 length: 16 amino acids. CDR1 SNHLY and CDR2 FYNNEI come from the germline V gene. The DNA of the CDR3 is TGTGCCAGCAGTGAAGGGTACAGGGGCAGCACAGATACGCAGTATTTT. As protein: CASSEGYRGSTDTQYF.

The sample holds many counts of this clonotype. The chain combines TRBV6-1 with TRBJ2-5; D may be TRBD2 (5 bases). Looked up from germline, CDR1 is MNHNS and CDR2 is SASEGT. Trimming took off 8 bases at V and 5 bases at J, with 6 bases between the two ends. The CDR3 length is 10 residues. CDR3 coding DNA: TGTGCCAGCCCGGGGGAGACCCAGTACTTC. Residues: CASPGETQYF.

This sequence joins TRBV2 and TRBJ2-3, with TRBD1 identical over 9 bases. The trim removed 6 bases at V and 10 bases at J, leaving 17 bases unmatched. The CDR3 is 16 amino acids. From germline, CDR1 is SNHLY and CDR2 FYNNEI. CDR3 bases: TGTGCCAGCAGCGAAACAGGGGGCTCCGTGGGACTTCCGCAGTATTTT. It specifies CASSETGGSVGLPQYF. The full variable domain, in which reference TRBV2 and TRBJ2-3 provide the parts outside the CDR3, is EPEVTQTPSHQVTQMGQEVILRCVPISNHLYFYWYRQILGQKVEFLVSFYNNEISEKSEIFDDQFSVERPDGSNFTLKIRSTKLEDSAMYFCASSETGGSVGLPQYFGPGTRLTVL.

This clonotype was counted a few times. The J gene is TRBJ1-2, the V gene TRBV18; D is perhaps TRBD1 (6 bases). Trimming cost V 4 bases and J 5 bases, with 11 bases left between them. The CDR3 has 13 residues. CDR1 is KGHSH and CDR2 is LQKENI in the germline V gene. Here the CDR3 reads CASSQTGVYGYTF. The CDR3, as DNA: TGTGCCAGCTCACAGACAGGAGTTTATGGCTACACCTTC.

V is TRBV20-1 and J is TRBJ2-1, with D unresolved. Trimming shortened V by 7 bases and J by 5 bases, and 18 bases separated the two germline ends. The germline V gene encodes CDR1 DFQATT and CDR2 SNEGSKA (reference sequence). The CDR3 totals 14 residues. The CDR3 is CSVTQVLRNNEQFF. For the CDR3, the DNA is TGCAGTGTTACTCAAGTCCTCCGAAACAATGAGCAGTTCTTC.

This clonotype was picked up many times. This chain uses TRBV4-1 with TRBJ2-3, with 9 nucleotides matching TRBD1. This CDR3 spans 14 amino acids. J was trimmed by 4 bases and V by 1 base; bases with no gene match: 0. Germline V gene sequence: CDR1 MGHRA, CDR2 YSYEKL. The CDR3 here is CASSQGTGADTQYF. The CDR3 DNA reads as TGCGCCAGCAGCCAAGGGACAGGGGCAGATACGCAGTATTTT.

This clonotype was seen only a few times. The chain combines TRBV20-1 with TRBJ2-5, with TRBD2 as a possible D gene (6 bases). The germline CDR1 and CDR2 sequences are DFQATT and SNEGSKA (reference sequence). Trimming shortened V by 0 bases and J by 5 bases, and 16 bases separated the two germline ends. CDR3 length: 15 residues. The chain's CDR3 is CSARDQGGGGETQYF. CDR3 coding DNA: TGCAGTGCTAGAGATCAGGGCGGAGGAGGGGAGACCCAGTACTTC.

This chain connects TRBV7-6 to TRBJ2-1; TRBD2 matches 13 bases. V shed 4 bases, J shed 10 bases, and the junction held 10 bases outside the gene matches. Per germline, CDR1 SGHVS and CDR2 FNYEAQ. This CDR3 has 16 residues. The CDR3 DNA is TGTGCCAGCAGCTCCTCCGGGACTAGCGGGGTTGGGGAGCAGTTCTTC. This codes for CASSSSGTSGVGEQFF.

In this sample, this clonotype turned up a few times. In DNA, the CDR3 is TGTGCCAGCAGTTTAGCTACCGGGCAGGGGGAGCAGTACTTC. This sequence encodes CASSLATGQGEQYF. This chain connects TRBV12-3 or TRBV12-4 to TRBJ2-7, with D perhaps TRBD1 (6 bases). CDR3 length: 14 residues. V was pared by 0 bases and J by 7 bases, with 13 bases between.

This clonotype was observed a few times. This chain links TRBV28 with TRBJ2-3; D is tentatively TRBD1 or TRBD2 (5 bases each). The CDR3 totals 15 residues. V lost 4 bases and J 4 bases, leaving 15 bases between the germline ends. CDR1 and CDR2 (germline): MDHEN, SYDVKM. The CDR3 DNA follows: TGTGCCAGCAGTTATAGGGACCCGGGCCCAGATACGCAGTATTTT. Protein sequence: CASSYRDPGPDTQYF. The whole variable domain, filled in from reference TRBV28 and TRBJ2-3, reads DVKVTQSSRYLVKRTGEKVFLECVQDMDHENMFWYRQDPGLGLRLIYFSYDVKMKEKGDIPEGYSVSREKKERFSLILESASTNQTSMYLCASSYRDPGPDTQYFGPGTRLTVL.

In nucleotides, the CDR3 is TGTGCCAGCAGGGGACAGGGCAGGGCTTTCTTT. Translation gives CASRGQGRAFF. The gene calls are TRBV2 and TRBJ1-1; TRBD1 matches at 9 bases. The CDR3 is 11 amino acids. V lost 6 bases, J lost 11 bases, and 4 bases stayed unmatched. Germline V gene sequence: CDR1 SNHLY, CDR2 FYNNEI.

This clonotype has just a few counts. The chain employs TRBV29-1 and TRBJ2-5; no clear D gene. Per the germline V gene, CDR1 is SQVTM and CDR2 is ANQGSEA. The CDR3 length is 10 residues. The germline V and J ends were trimmed by 5 bases and 5 bases, with 6 bases remaining between them. CDR3 amino acids: CSVRTETQYF. CDR3 DNA: TGCAGCGTTCGTACGGAGACCCAGTACTTC.

The sample holds many counts of this clonotype. The rearrangement uses TRBV20-1 and TRBJ2-7; 7 nucleotides line up with TRBD1. CDR1 is DFQATT, CDR2 SNEGSKA, per germline (reference sequence). The trim removed 3 bases at V and 0 bases at J, leaving 5 bases unmatched. This CDR3 is built from 14 residues. The CDR3 loop reads CSASGTDSSYEQYF. CDR3 coding DNA: TGCAGTGCTAGCGGGACAGACAGCTCCTACGAGCAGTACTTC.

This clonotype was seen repeatedly, ten times or more. The chain combines TRBV2 with TRBJ2-7; D unresolved. V was pared by 4 bases and J by 9 bases, with 10 bases between. Germline loops: CDR1 SNHLY, CDR2 FYNNEI. This CDR3 is 11 amino acids long. This CDR3 is CASSAWSGQYF. The CDR3 DNA sequence: TGTGCCAGCAGTGCTTGGTCAGGGCAGTACTTC.